This TCR beta chain is drawn from a study of blood T cell repertoires in COVID-19. Which cohort a participant joined came from the clinical history participants gave. J lost 3 bases, V lost 3 bases, and 6 bases had no gene match. Per the germline V gene, CDR1 is SEHNR and CDR2 is FQNEAQ (reference sequence). The CDR3 extends over 15 amino acids. Per the original data handling: How many nucleated cells were present was estimated from reference gene primer amplification. Some clones are missing from TCRdb's copy, which holds only in-frame ones; the method was immunoSEQ multiplex PCR. V and J calls and clone size are copied from that table; D and trimming were computed from the DNA. The table records about 270,000 clones, approximately 90% of them present only once.

The chain uses TRBV7-9 and TRBJ1-2; TRBD1 agrees at 8 bases. This receptor was identified in a man aged 35 to 55 who had been exposed to COVID-19. Source material: PBMCs or T cells enriched from blood (not recorded which). The CDR3, as DNA: TGTGCCAGCAGCTTGACAGGGGCCGTCCACTATGGCTACACCTTC. It is translated as CASSLTGAVHYGYTF.